This TCR beta chain appears in the sequencing data of a study of blood T cells in healthy people across ages. Study outcomes and limitations: Observed TCR beta diversity showed a strong correlation with the percentage of naive T cells as measured by flow cytometry. A greater number of naive CD4+ cells and higher diversity distinguished long-lived donors from aged donors.

Peripheral blood was drawn, approximately 9.7 milliliters per donor. Remarks on this clonotype: Its specificity is not known.

A second PCR of about 6 to 12 cycles used a sample-barcoded 5' primer and a J-beta primer mix. TCRdb reprocessed the 5' RACE reads with MiXCR, giving one entry per CDR3 protein. Here the sample spans a few hundred thousand distinct CDR3 sequences, 45% to 60% being singletons. Looked up from germline, CDR1 is SGHDT and CDR2 is YYEEEE. The CDR3 runs 13 residues. Between the trimmed V and J ends, which lost 4 bases and 1 base, there was a span of 8 bases. Sequencing was carried out using blood. The chain has TRBV5-6 and TRBJ1-2; D unresolved. This receptor was obtained from a man aged 55 to 70 in good health. CDR3 DNA: TGTGCCAGCAGCGTGCGCGGTAACTATGGCTACACCTTC. Its translation: CASSVRGNYGYTF.